This record looks at one T cell receptor beta chain sequence and its context. These data belong to a study of shared T cell receptors in the human thymus. Profiled with immunoSEQ multiplex PCR; TCRdb holds only in-frame clones, not every one. Among fewer than 700,000 clones, more than 75% were seen once, and the ten largest hold about 0.01%. V was pared by 6 bases and J by 2 bases, with 26 bases between. The CDR3 has 18 amino acids. The V gene's germline CDR1 is MGHDK and CDR2 SYGVNS. The same specimen was also included in a second study, on human thymus T cells. As that study records: Thymic tissue was derived from resections collected during corrective heart surgery. Related research described strongly overlapping thymic repertoires in unrelated people.

Source material: thymocytes. The receptor's source is a boy in the first two years of life with a congenital heart defect. The chain carries TRBV25-1 and TRBJ2-7, with D possibly TRBD1 on 6 matching bases. CDR3 sequence: CASSTMTPGGQLPYEQYF. CDR3 bases: TGTGCCAGCAGCACCATGACTCCGGGTGGACAGCTTCCCTACGAGCAGTACTTC.